A selection of T cell receptor beta chains follows, all from one sample in a study of cytomegalovirus exposure and HLA in healthy donors. The assay was immunoSEQ multiplex PCR, and TCRdb's table has in-frame clones only and misses some. The sample yields around 150,000 clones, 65% to 90% seen once. The specimen was PBMCs. Receptors originate from a woman between 18 and 29 years old in good health and CMV-seronegative. Each CDR3 is given with its conserved first and last residue. D genes are given only for firm matches. Only part of the rows carry a size: once, few, many, or a class if the clone is expanded.

>NA|NA|TRBV19|TRBJ1-2
TGTGCCAGTAGTTCACCAGCTGAACAGGGTTTGATCGGCTACACCTTC
CASSSPAEQGLIGYTF
>NA|NA|TRBV15|TRBJ2-3
TGTGCCACCAGCAGAGAGAGGTCAAAGCGCACAGATACGCAGTATTTT
CATSRERSKRTDTQYF
>NA|NA|TRBV4-3|TRBJ2-3
TGCGCCAGCAGCCAAGATCGAAACAGGAGAACAGATACGCAGTATTTT
CASSQDRNRRTDTQYF
>NA|NA|TRBV29-1|TRBJ1-1
TGCAGCGTCCTAGGTTGGGGCATGAACACTGAAGCTTTCTTT
CSVLGWGMNTEAFF
>NA|TRBD2|TRBV7-8|TRBJ2-1
TGTGCCAGCAGCACCCTTATGACTAGCGGGAGTGGAAGGGGCGAGCAGTTCTTC
CASSTLMTSGSGRGEQFF
>once|NA|TRBV12-5|TRBJ1-2
TGTGCTAGTGGTTTGGGGGGGCTCACGGCGTATGGCTACACCTTC
CASGLGGLTAYGYTF
>NA|NA|TRBV5-1|TRBJ2-6
TGCGCCAGCAGCTTGCCGGACTTAGGGGCCAACGTCCTGACTTTC
CASSLPDLGANVLTF
>NA|NA|TRBV6-1|TRBJ2-1
TGTGCCAGCACACTCCTGGGAGGATATGAGCAGTTCTTC
CASTLLGGYEQFF
>NA|TRBD2|TRBV4-1|TRBJ2-7
TGCGCCAGCAGCCTAGAGGGAGGGACGAGCTCCTACGAGCAGTACTTC
CASSLEGGTSSYEQYF
>NA|NA|TRBV7-9|TRBJ1-1
TGTGCCAGCAAAGGGGGATCGACTGAAGCTTTCTTT
CASKGGSTEAFF
>NA|NA|TRBV9|TRBJ2-7
TGTGCCAGCAGCGGGGGGCTGGGTTACGAGCAGTACTTC
CASSGGLGYEQYF
>once|NA|TRBV4-2|TRBJ1-3
TGTGCCAGCAGCCAAGATTCCAGGGCAGTAGGAAACACCATATATTTT
CASSQDSRAVGNTIYF
>few|NA|TRBV4-1|TRBJ2-7
TGCGCCAGCAGCCGGGGGGACGAGCAGTACTTC
CASSRGDEQYF
>NA|NA|TRBV10-1|TRBJ2-3
TGCGCCAGCAGTGTGAGCGTCACAGATACGCAGTATTTT
CASSVSVTDTQYF
>NA|NA|TRBV6-6|TRBJ1-5
TGTGCCAGCAGCCCACTCTCTGGTAGCAATCAGCCCCAGCATTTT
CASSPLSGSNQPQHF
>NA|TRBD1|TRBV6-6|TRBJ1-5
TGTGCCAGCAGTGCCGACAGGGACCAGCCCCAGCATTTT
CASSADRDQPQHF
>few|TRBD2|TRBV19|TRBJ2-3
TGTGCCAGTAGTATGGCCGTCGGGGGGATCACAGATACGCAGTATTTT
CASSMAVGGITDTQYF
>NA|NA|TRBV18|TRBJ2-4
TGTGCCAGCTCACCGATTGGGCTAGCCAAAAACATTCAGTACTTC
CASSPIGLAKNIQYF
>few|NA|TRBV7-9|TRBJ1-2
TGTGCCAGCAGCGGCAAGGGGTTCTATGGCTACACCTTC
CASSGKGFYGYTF